What follows is one T cell receptor beta chain and its context. This sample is drawn from a study of blood T cells in healthy people across ages. Germline values: CDR1 SGHRS, CDR2 YFSETQ. J gave up 5 bases and V 3 bases, and 6 bases lay outside the gene matches. CDR3 length: 16 residues. Alongside a J-beta primer mix, a sample-barcoded 5' primer served in a second PCR lasting 7 to 11 cycles. TCRdb ran MiXCR on the 5' RACE reads and lists one entry per CDR3 protein. The sample includes about 1.4 million distinct CDR3 sequences, 55% to 75% of them seen just once. The sequence came from a man aged 18 to 35 in good health. J is TRBJ2-5 and V is TRBV5-1; 14 nucleotides align to TRBD2. The sequenced material came from blood. The CDR3 coding sequence is TGCGCCAGCAGCTCTGGGACTAGCGGGAGCTACGAGACCCAGTACTTC. It is translated as CASSSGTSGSYETQYF.